This T cell receptor beta chain emerged from a study of shared clonotypes between healthy human individuals. The germline gives CDR1 SEHNR, CDR2 FQNEAQ (reference sequence). With 3 bases removed from V and 5 bases from J, the gap between germline ends came to 10 bases. The CDR3 spans 13 residues. Sequenced by immunoSEQ multiplex PCR; TCRdb stores in-frame clones only, minus some. The table has some 580,000 clones, approximately 97% seen once. This receptor was identified in a woman in her twenties or thirties in good health. Source material: naive CD4+ T cells sorted from blood. Subset indicated: CD45RA+ positively selected. The rearrangement joins TRBV7-9 to TRBJ1-1; a possible D gene is TRBD1 (6 bases). The CDR3 nucleotides are TGTGCCAGCAGCTTTAATCAGGGGACTGAAGCTTTCTTT. It encodes CASSFNQGTEAFF.